This T cell receptor beta chain was recorded in a study of breast tumors, draining lymph nodes, adjacent tissues. Findings of the study overall: Tumors had less TCR diversity than lymph nodes, more than nontumor tissue. That most tumor T cells come from lymph nodes remained unproven.

Samples came from axillary lymph nodes draining the breast cancer. This clonotype was observed at least ten times. Antigen unknown. The CDR3 runs to 15 residues. J was trimmed by 5 bases and V by 0 bases; bases with no gene match: 6. Germline CDR1 reads SGHTA; CDR2 reads FQGNSA. TCRdb reprocessed the multiplex PCR reads with MiXCR, giving one entry per CDR3 protein. The top ten clones hold 2.4% of a sample with about 80,000 distinct CDR3 sequences, 15% to 20% of them seen once. The receptor was derived from a female donor with breast cancer. Some clones in this sample may be carry-over from other donors' samples. The rearrangement joins TRBV7-2 to TRBJ2-5; 7 nucleotides agree with TRBD1. Sequenced material: axillary lymph node tissue. The CDR3 sequence is CASSLATGEWETQYF. In DNA form, the CDR3 reads TGTGCCAGCAGCTTAGCTACAGGGGAGTGGGAGACCCAGTACTTC.